These 17 T cell receptor beta chains originate from one sample sequenced in a study of blood T cell repertoires in COVID-19. The repertoire was sequenced with immunoSEQ multiplex PCR; TCRdb's copy has only in-frame clones and lacks some. The table shows a few hundred thousand clones, with 85% occurring only once. The specimen was PBMCs or T cells enriched from blood (not recorded which). The receptor set was obtained from a woman in her 50s who had recovered from COVID-19.

The rearrangement links TRBV28 to TRBJ1-5; weak D call: TRBD1 (5 bases). Trimming cost V 4 bases and J 7 bases, with 14 bases left between them. The CDR3 length is 14 residues. The germline gives CDR1 MDHEN, CDR2 SYDVKM. In DNA, the CDR3 is TGTGCCAGCAGTTCTTCCGGGGGATACCAGCCCCAGCATTTT. The encoded protein is CASSSSGGYQPQHF.

The chain employs TRBV20-1 and TRBJ2-7, with TRBD2 matching over 10 bases. V gave up 3 bases and J gave up 0 bases; unmatched junction bases: 5. This CDR3 comprises 15 residues. Germline-derived CDR1 and CDR2 are DFQATT and SNEGSKA (reference sequence). Here the CDR3 reads CSASSLAGYSYEQYF. CDR3 nucleotides: TGCAGTGCTAGTTCACTAGCGGGGTACTCCTACGAGCAGTACTTC.

The rearrangement links TRBV6-1 to TRBJ2-4; D not resolved. The CDR3 contains 17 residues. Per the germline V gene, CDR1 is MNHNS and CDR2 is SASEGT. V was clipped by 3 bases and J by 2 bases, with 17 bases between them. CDR3 coding DNA: TGTGCCAGCAGTGATTATAGAACACAGCTCACCAAAAACATTCAGTACTTC. It specifies CASSDYRTQLTKNIQYF.

The chain has TRBV5-1 and TRBJ2-1, with TRBD2 as a possible D gene (6 bases). The CDR3 loop spans 15 amino acids. The germline V and J ends were trimmed by 0 bases and 3 bases, with 10 bases remaining between them. Germline CDR1 and CDR2: SGHRS and YFSETQ. DNA for the CDR3: TGCGCCAGCAGCTTGGCTCGGGGGTTCTACAATGAGCAGTTCTTC. As protein: CASSLARGFYNEQFF.

The rearrangement joins TRBV3-1 (or the pseudogene TRBV3-2) to TRBJ2-1; D is perhaps TRBD2 (7 bases). The CDR3 is 16 amino acids. V dropped 0 bases and J dropped 3 bases, with 12 bases sitting between them. Germline assignment: CDR1 LGHDT and CDR2 YNNKEL (reference sequence). The chain's CDR3 is CASSQDRGGDYNEQFF. In DNA, the CDR3 is TGTGCCAGCAGCCAAGATAGGGGGGGGGACTACAATGAGCAGTTCTTC.

V usage is TRBV20-1 and J usage is TRBJ2-1; 8 bases match TRBD2. Germline CDR1 DFQATT, CDR2 SNEGSKA (reference sequence). The CDR3 contains 17 residues. Germline trimming cut 3 bases from V and 0 bases from J; bases unmatched to any gene: 10. The DNA for the CDR3 is TGCAGTGCTAGTAGCGGAACTAGCGGACTCTCCTACAATGAGCAGTTCTTC. Translating it yields CSASSGTSGLSYNEQFF.

The rearrangement uses TRBV28 and TRBJ1-5, with 12 bases matching TRBD1. Germline assignment: CDR1 MDHEN and CDR2 SYDVKM. The CDR3 covers 17 residues. The V segment lost 7 bases and the J segment 1 base; nucleotides outside the gene matches: 8. CDR3 protein: CASTSTGTGGSNQPQHF. The DNA for the CDR3 is TGTGCCAGCACCTCAACTGGGACAGGGGGCAGCAATCAGCCCCAGCATTTT.

This clone was detected a few times. This chain links TRBV5-1 with TRBJ2-7; possible D gene TRBD1, 5 bases. This CDR3 has 14 residues. Trimming pared 7 bases from V and 2 bases from J, leaving 16 bases between. Germline V gene data show CDR1 as SGHRS and CDR2 as YFSETQ. The CDR3 here is CASARQNFPYEQYF. CDR3 in DNA: TGCGCCAGCGCCCGACAGAATTTCCCCTACGAGCAGTACTTC.

The chain carries TRBV2 and TRBJ1-6, with no clear D. Germline-derived CDR1 and CDR2 are SNHLY and FYNNEI. The CDR3 has 14 residues. The ends were cut back, 2 bases at V and 9 bases at J, with 11 bases in the middle. The CDR3 spells CASSENLRGSPLHF. In nucleotides, the CDR3 is TGTGCCAGCAGTGAAAACCTACGGGGTTCACCCCTCCACTTT.

The chain uses TRBV10-1 and TRBJ2-3, with 13 bases fitting TRBD2. Unmatched junction bases numbered 4, after V lost 6 bases and J lost 4 bases. CDR1 and CDR2 from the germline V gene are WNHNN and SYGVQD (reference sequence). This CDR3 is 15 amino acids long. The CDR3 sequence is CASSGLAGDADTQYF. As DNA, the CDR3 is TGCGCCAGCAGCGGACTAGCGGGAGATGCAGATACGCAGTATTTT.

The chain combines TRBV7-3 with TRBJ2-1; possible D gene TRBD2, 6 bases. The CDR3 extends over 15 amino acids. Germline assignment: CDR1 SGHTA and CDR2 FQGTGA. The V gene lost 5 bases and the J gene lost 6 bases, with 17 bases spanning the gap. The CDR3 loop reads CASSTGDLIPNEQFF. DNA for the CDR3: TGTGCCAGCAGCACGGGGGACCTTATTCCCAATGAGCAGTTCTTC.

In its sample, this clone was seen once. This chain uses TRBV19 with TRBJ1-5; maybe TRBD1 (5 bases). Germline CDR1 LNHDA, CDR2 SQIVND (reference sequence). The CDR3 runs to 14 residues. V shed 2 bases and J shed 7 bases, with 12 bases lying between them. Here the CDR3 reads CASSIPGDGQPQHF. For the CDR3, the DNA is TGTGCCAGTAGTATACCGGGGGACGGGCAGCCCCAGCATTTT.

This chain links TRBV5-1 with TRBJ1-4; D is unresolved. V gave up 0 bases and J gave up 8 bases, with 8 bases separating them. Germline assignment: CDR1 SGHRS and CDR2 YFSETQ. The CDR3 is made up of 13 amino acids. CDR3 nucleotides: TGCGCCAGCAGCTTGGTGACTGAGGAAAAACTGTTTTTT. It specifies CASSLVTEEKLFF.

This clone was detected only a few times. J is TRBJ1-2 and V is TRBV5-1; 11 positions agree with TRBD1. The CDR3 consists of 14 residues. Per germline, CDR1 SGHRS and CDR2 YFSETQ. V lost 3 bases and J lost 2; bases outside the gene matches: 0. The CDR3, as DNA: TGCGCCAGCAGCTGGGACAGGGGGAACTATGGCTACACCTTC. It specifies CASSWDRGNYGYTF.

Here the CDR3 reads CASNTQGAYNEQFF. The CDR3 DNA sequence: TGTGCCAGCAATACACAGGGGGCCTACAATGAGCAGTTCTTC. This sequence joins TRBV6-5 and TRBJ2-1; 8 nucleotides match TRBD1. CDR1 is MNHEY, CDR2 SVGAGI, per germline. V was pared by 7 bases and J by 2 bases, with 4 bases of the junction left unmatched. The CDR3 is made up of 14 amino acids.

The chain joins TRBV6-6 to TRBJ1-2; TRBD1 matches 7 bases. Germline trimming cut 5 bases from V and 3 bases from J; bases unmatched to any gene: 15. Germline V gives CDR1 MNHNY, CDR2 SVGAGI (reference sequence). There are 17 residues in the CDR3. As DNA, the CDR3 is TGTGCCAGCAGTCCATCATCAGACAGGGATTTGTACTATGGCTACACCTTC. Encoded protein: CASSPSSDRDLYYGYTF.

The chain has TRBV3-1 (or the pseudogene TRBV3-2) and TRBJ2-5; D call uncertain. The CDR3 is made up of 15 amino acids. Trimming took off 0 bases at V and 4 bases at J, with 12 bases between the two ends. Germline CDR1 reads LGHDT; CDR2 reads YNNKEL (reference sequence). The CDR3 region has the DNA TGTGCCAGCAGCCAAGATTACGGTATCGGAGAGACCCAGTACTTC. Translating it yields CASSQDYGIGETQYF.